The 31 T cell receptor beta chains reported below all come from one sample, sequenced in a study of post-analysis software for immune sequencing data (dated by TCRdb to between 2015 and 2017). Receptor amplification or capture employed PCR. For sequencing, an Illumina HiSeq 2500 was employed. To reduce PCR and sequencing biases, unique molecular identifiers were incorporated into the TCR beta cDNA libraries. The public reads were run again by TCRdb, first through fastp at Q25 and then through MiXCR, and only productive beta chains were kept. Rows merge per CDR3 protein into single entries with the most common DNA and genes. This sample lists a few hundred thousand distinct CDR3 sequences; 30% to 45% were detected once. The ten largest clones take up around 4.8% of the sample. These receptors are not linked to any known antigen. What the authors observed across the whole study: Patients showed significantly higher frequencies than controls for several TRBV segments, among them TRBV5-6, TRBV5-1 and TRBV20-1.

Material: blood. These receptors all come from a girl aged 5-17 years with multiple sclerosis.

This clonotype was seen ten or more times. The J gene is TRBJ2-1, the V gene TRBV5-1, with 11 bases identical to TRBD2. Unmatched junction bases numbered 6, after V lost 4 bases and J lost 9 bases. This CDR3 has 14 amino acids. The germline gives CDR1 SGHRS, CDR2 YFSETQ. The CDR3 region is CASSGSGRAGEQFF. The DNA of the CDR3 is TGCGCCAGCAGCGGTAGCGGGAGGGCCGGTGAGCAGTTCTTC.

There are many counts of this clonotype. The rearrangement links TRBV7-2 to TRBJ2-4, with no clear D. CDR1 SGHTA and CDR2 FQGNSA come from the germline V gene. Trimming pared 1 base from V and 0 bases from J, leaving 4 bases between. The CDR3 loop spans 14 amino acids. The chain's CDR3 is CASSLGGAKNIQYF. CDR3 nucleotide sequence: TGTGCCAGCAGCTTAGGAGGAGCCAAAAACATTCAGTACTTC.

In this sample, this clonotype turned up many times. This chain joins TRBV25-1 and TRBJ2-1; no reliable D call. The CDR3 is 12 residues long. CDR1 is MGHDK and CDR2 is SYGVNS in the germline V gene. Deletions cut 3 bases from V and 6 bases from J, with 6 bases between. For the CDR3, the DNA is TGTGCCAGCAGTGACACTCGCAATGAGCAGTTCTTC. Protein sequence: CASSDTRNEQFF.

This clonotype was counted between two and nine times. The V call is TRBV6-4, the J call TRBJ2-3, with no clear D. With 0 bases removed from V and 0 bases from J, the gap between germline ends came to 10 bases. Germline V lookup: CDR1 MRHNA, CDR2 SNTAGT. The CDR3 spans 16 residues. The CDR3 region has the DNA TGTGCCAGCAGTGACTCGGCCGCTCCTAGCACAGATACGCAGTATTTT. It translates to CASSDSAAPSTDTQYF.

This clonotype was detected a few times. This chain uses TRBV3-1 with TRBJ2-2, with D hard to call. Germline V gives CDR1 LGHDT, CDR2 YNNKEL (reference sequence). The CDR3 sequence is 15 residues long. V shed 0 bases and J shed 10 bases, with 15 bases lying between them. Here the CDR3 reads CASSQDQHPTVELFF. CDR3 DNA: TGTGCCAGCAGCCAAGATCAGCATCCAACGGTGGAGCTGTTTTTT.

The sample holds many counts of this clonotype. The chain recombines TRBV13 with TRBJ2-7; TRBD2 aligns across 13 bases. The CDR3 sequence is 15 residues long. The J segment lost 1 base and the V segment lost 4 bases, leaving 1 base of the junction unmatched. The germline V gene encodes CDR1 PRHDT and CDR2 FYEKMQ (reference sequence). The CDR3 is CASSSGLAGSYEQYF. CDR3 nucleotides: TGTGCCAGCAGCTCGGGACTAGCGGGATCCTACGAGCAGTACTTC.

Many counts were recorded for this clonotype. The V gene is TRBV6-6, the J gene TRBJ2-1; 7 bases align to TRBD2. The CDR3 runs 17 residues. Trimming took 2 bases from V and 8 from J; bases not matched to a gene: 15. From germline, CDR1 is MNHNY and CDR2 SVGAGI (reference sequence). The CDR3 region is CASSYKREGLHLYEQFF. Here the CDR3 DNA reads TGTGCCAGCAGTTACAAGAGGGAGGGCCTACATTTATATGAGCAGTTCTTC.

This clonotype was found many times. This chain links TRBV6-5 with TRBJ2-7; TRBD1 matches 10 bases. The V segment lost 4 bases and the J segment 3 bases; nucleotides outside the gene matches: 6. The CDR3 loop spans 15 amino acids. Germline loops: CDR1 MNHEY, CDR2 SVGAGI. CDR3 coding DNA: TGTGCCAGCAGTTCCCCGACAGGGGGCAACTACGAGCAGTACTTC. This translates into CASSSPTGGNYEQYF.

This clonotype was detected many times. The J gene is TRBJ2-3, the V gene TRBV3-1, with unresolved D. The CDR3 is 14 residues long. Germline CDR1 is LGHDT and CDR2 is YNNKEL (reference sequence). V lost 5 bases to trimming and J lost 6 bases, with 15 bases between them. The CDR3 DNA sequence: TGTGCCAGCAGCGTAATGAGGACCTCTGATACGCAGTATTTT. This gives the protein CASSVMRTSDTQYF.

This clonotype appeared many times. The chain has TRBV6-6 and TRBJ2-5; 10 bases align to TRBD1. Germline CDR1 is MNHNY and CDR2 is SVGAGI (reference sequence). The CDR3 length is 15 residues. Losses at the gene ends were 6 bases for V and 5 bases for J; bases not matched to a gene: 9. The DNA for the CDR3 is TGTGCCAGCAGCCCCTACGACAGGGGGCGGGAGACCCAGTACTTC. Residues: CASSPYDRGRETQYF.

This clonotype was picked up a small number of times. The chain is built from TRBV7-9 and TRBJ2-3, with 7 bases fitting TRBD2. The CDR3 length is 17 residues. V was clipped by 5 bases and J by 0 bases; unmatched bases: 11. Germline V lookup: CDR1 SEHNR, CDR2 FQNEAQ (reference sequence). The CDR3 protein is CASSLLSGRTSTDTQYF. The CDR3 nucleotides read TGTGCCAGCAGCCTACTTAGCGGGCGGACTAGCACAGATACGCAGTATTTT.

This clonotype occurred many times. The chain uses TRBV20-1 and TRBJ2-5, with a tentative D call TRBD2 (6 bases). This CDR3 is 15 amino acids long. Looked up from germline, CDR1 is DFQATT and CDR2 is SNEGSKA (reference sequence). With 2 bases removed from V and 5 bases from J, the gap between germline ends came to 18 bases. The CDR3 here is CSARPKAGTSETQYF. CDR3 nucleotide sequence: TGCAGTGCTAGACCTAAGGCGGGGACTTCGGAGACCCAGTACTTC.

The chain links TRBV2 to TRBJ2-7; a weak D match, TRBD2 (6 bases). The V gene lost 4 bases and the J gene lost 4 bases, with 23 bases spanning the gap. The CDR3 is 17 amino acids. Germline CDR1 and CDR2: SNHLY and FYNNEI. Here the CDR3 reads CASSVAADGTGLYEQYF. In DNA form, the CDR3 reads TGTGCCAGCAGTGTCGCAGCCGACGGGACGGGACTTTACGAGCAGTACTTC.

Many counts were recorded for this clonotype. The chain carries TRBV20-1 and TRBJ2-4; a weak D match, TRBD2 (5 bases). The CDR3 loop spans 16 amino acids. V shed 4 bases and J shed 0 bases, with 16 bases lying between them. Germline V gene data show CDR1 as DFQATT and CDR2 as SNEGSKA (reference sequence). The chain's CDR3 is CSATLRGSLAKNIQYF. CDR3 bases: TGCAGTGCTACCCTCCGAGGGAGTCTAGCCAAAAACATTCAGTACTTC.

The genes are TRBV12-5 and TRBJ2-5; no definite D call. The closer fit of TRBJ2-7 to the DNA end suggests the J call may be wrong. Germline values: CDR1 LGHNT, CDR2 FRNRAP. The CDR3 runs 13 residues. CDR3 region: CASGLDLGYEQYF. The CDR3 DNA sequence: TGTGCTAGTGGTTTGGACCTCGGTTACGAGCAGTACTTC.

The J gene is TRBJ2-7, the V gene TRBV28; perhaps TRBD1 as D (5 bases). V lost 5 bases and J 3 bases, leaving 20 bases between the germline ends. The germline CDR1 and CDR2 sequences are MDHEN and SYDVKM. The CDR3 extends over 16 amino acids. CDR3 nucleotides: TGTGCCAGCAGTAACTCTAGGGCAGGGTTCGACTACGAGCAGTACTTC. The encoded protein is CASSNSRAGFDYEQYF.

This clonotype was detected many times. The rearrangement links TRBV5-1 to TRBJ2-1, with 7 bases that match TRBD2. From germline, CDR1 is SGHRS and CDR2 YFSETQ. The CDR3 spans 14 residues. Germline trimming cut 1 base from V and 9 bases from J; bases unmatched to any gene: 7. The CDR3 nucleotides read TGCGCCAGCAGCTTGCGCGGGAGCCTCAGTGAGCAGTTCTTC. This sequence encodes CASSLRGSLSEQFF. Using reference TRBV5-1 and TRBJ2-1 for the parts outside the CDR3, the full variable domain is KAGVTQTPRYLIKTRGQQVTLSCSPISGHRSVSWYQQTPGQGLQFLFEYFSETQRNKGNFPGRFSGRQFSNSRSEMNVSTLELGDSALYLCASSLRGSLSEQFFGPGTRLTVL.

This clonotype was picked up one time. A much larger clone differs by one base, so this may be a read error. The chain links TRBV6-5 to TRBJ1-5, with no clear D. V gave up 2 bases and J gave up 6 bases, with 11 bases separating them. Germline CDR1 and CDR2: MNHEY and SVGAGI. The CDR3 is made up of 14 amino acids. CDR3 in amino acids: CASSYPGSVQPQHF. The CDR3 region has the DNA TGTGCCAGCAGTTACCCGGGCAGTGTTCAGCCCCAGCATTTT.

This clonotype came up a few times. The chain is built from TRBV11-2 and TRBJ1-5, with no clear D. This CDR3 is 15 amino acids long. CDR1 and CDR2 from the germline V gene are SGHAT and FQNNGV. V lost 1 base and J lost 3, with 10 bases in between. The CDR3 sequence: CASSLGGSLNQPQHF. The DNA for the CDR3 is TGTGCCAGCAGCTTAGGTGGCAGTCTCAATCAGCCCCAGCATTTT.

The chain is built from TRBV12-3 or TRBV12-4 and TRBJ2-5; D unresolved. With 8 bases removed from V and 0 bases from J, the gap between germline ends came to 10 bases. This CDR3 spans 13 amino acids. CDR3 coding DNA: TGTGCCAGCTCACCCAGGTACCAAGAGACCCAGTACTTC. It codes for CASSPRYQETQYF.

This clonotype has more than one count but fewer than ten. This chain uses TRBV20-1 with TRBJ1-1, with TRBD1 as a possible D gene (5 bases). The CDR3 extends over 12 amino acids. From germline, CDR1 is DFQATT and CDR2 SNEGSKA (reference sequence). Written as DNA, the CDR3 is TGCGGGACCGGGTCCATGAACACTGAAGCTTTCTTT. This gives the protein CGTGSMNTEAFF.

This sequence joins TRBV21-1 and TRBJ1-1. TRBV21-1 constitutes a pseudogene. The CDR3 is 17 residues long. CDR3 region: CASSTRAPLNLNTEAFF. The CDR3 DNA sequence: TGTGCCAGCAGCACTCGGGCCCCGTTAAATCTGAACACTGAAGCTTTCTTT.

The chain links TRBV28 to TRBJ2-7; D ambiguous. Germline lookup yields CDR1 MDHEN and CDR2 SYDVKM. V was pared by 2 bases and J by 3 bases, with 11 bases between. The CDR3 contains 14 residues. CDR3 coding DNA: TGTGCCAGCAGTTTAGAAAGAAGATACTACGAGCAGTACTTC. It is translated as CASSLERRYYEQYF.

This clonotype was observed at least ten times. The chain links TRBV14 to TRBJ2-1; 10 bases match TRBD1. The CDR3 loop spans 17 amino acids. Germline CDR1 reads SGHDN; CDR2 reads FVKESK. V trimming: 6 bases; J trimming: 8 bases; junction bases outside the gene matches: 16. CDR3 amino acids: CASRGDLGQGPFDEQFF. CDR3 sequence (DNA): TGTGCCAGCAGGGGAGACCTGGGACAGGGGCCCTTCGATGAGCAGTTCTTC.

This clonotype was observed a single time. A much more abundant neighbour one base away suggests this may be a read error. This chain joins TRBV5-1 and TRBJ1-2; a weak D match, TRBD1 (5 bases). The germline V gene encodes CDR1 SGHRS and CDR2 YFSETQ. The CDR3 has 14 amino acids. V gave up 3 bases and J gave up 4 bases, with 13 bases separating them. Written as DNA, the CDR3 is TGCGCCAGCAGCTGGGTTACAGGACCCTATGGCTACACCTTC. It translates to CASSWVTGPYGYTF.

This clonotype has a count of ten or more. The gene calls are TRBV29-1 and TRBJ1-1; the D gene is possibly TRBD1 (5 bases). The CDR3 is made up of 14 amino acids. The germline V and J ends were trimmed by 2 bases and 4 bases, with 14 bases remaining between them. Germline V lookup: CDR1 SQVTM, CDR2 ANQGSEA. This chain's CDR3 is CSVESKGVGTEAFF. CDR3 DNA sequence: TGCAGCGTTGAAAGTAAAGGGGTGGGCACTGAAGCTTTCTTT.

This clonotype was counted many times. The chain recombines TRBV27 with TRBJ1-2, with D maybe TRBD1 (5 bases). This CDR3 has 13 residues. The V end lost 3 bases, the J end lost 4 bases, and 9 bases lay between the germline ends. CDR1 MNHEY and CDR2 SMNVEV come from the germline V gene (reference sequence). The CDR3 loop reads CASSFQGLYGYTF. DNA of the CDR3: TGTGCCAGCAGTTTTCAGGGCCTCTATGGCTACACCTTC.

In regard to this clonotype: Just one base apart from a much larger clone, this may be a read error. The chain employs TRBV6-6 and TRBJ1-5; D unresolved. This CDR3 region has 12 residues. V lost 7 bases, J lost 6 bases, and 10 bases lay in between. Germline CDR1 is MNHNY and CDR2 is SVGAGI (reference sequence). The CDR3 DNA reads TGTGCCAGCATTGACGCGAGTCAGCCCCAGCATTTT. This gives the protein CASIDASQPQHF.

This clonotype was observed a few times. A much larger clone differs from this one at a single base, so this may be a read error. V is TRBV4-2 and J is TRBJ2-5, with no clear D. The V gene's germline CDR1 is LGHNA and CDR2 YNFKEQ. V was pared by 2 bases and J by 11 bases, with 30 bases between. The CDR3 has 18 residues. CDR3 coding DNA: TGTGCCAGCAGCCAAAGTTTCGCCGGCCAGACCTACCACAATGAGCAGTACTTC. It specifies CASSQSFAGQTYHNEQYF.

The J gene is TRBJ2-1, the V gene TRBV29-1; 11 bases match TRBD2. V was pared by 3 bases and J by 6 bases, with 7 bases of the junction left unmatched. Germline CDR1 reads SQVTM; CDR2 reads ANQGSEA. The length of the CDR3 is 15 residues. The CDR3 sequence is CSVDPASGGSNEQFF. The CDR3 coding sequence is TGCAGCGTTGACCCAGCTAGCGGGGGGTCCAATGAGCAGTTCTTC.

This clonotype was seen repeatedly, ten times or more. The CDR3 loop is CASTPERAADTQYF. The CDR3 DNA follows: TGTGCCAGCACCCCGGAAAGGGCGGCAGATACGCAGTATTTT. The V and J genes are TRBV6-1 and TRBJ2-3; unclear D gene. The CDR3 covers 14 residues. Trimming cost V 7 bases and J 4 bases, with 15 bases left between them. Germline assignment: CDR1 MNHNS and CDR2 SASEGT.